This T cell receptor (beta chain) was sequenced for a study of cytomegalovirus exposure and HLA in healthy donors. Germline loops: CDR1 SGHDN, CDR2 FVKESK. V lost 4 bases to trimming and J lost 0 bases; unmatched junction nucleotides: 7. The CDR3 length is 17 residues. The PCR contained 60 Vbeta and 13 Jbeta primers. The protocol was immunoSEQ multiplex PCR, while the TCRdb copy is restricted to in-frame clones and leaves out a portion. The table has approximately 150,000 clones, roughly 80% seen once. This chain uses TRBV14 with TRBJ2-3; the match to TRBD2 covers 10 bases. The sample taken for sequencing was PBMCs. The receptor was derived from a man between 18 and 35 years old in good health and CMV-seropositive. The CDR3 is CASSPWTSGGSTDTQYF. The CDR3 DNA follows: TGTGCCAGCAGCCCGTGGACTAGCGGAGGTAGCACAGATACGCAGTATTTT.